These T cell receptor beta chains were read from a single sample in a study of siplizumab effects on memory and regulatory T cells. Profiling relied on immunoSEQ multiplex PCR, and the TCRdb table lists in-frame clones only, not all of them. The sample consists of 98,000 or so clones, over 90% of them appearing once. The source material was Tregs sorted from blood. All receptors come from a human donor in good health. CDR3s include the opening cysteine and the closing phenylalanine or tryptophan. The D gene is left open where the match is weak. Not all rows give a size; the values are once, few, many and, for expanded clones, a class.

clone_size	v_call	d_call	j_call	cdr3_aa	cdr3_nt
NA	TRBV29-1	NA	TRBJ2-7	CSGRPHSYEQYF	TGCAGCGGGCGACCTCACTCCTACGAGCAGTACTTC
once	TRBV5-1	NA	TRBJ2-7	CASSLFPGGEQYF	TGCGCCAGCAGCTTGTTTCCCGGCGGCGAGCAGTACTTC
NA	TRBV11-3	TRBD2	TRBJ2-7	CASSLGLAGSYEQYF	TGTGCCAGCAGCCTAGGACTAGCGGGCTCCTACGAGCAGTACTTC
NA	TRBV27	TRBD1	TRBJ2-7	CASSLNGQGAYEQYF	TGTGCCAGCAGCCTAAATGGACAGGGGGCATACGAGCAGTACTTC
NA	TRBV6-6	NA	TRBJ1-1	CASSYPRFTEAFF	TGTGCCAGCAGTTACCCCCGTTTCACTGAAGCTTTCTTT
NA	TRBV7-3	TRBD1	TRBJ1-1	CASSLDRGTEAFF	TGTGCCAGCAGCCTTGACAGGGGAACTGAAGCTTTCTTT
NA	TRBV6-5	TRBD1	TRBJ1-2	CASSQTGVRFSGYTF	TGTGCCAGCAGCCAAACAGGGGTCCGTTTCAGTGGCTACACCTTC
NA	TRBV4-1	NA	TRBJ2-7	CASSQDGQGPYEQYF	TGCGCCAGCAGCCAAGATGGGCAGGGACCTTACGAGCAGTACTTC
NA	TRBV4-2	TRBD2	TRBJ2-1	CASSQETSGYNEQFF	TGTGCCAGCAGCCAGGAGACTAGCGGGTACAATGAGCAGTTCTTC
NA	TRBV9	NA	TRBJ2-3	CASSVEGYTDTQYF	TGTGCCAGCAGCGTAGAGGGATACACAGATACGCAGTATTTT
NA	TRBV19	TRBD1	TRBJ1-2	CASSNRGRHYTF	TGTGCCAGTAGCAACAGGGGACGCCACTACACCTTC
NA	TRBV25-1	TRBD1	TRBJ2-2	CASSGQGVTGELFF	TGTGCCAGCAGTGGCCAGGGGGTCACCGGGGAGCTGTTTTTT
NA	TRBV2	NA	TRBJ1-2	CASTRDGSPYGYTF	TGTGCCAGCACCCGGGACGGATCACCCTATGGCTACACCTTC
NA	TRBV5-1	TRBD2	TRBJ2-7	CASSPGTSGGAHEQYF	TGCGCCAGCAGCCCTGGGACTAGCGGGGGGGCTCACGAGCAGTACTTC
NA	TRBV18	NA	TRBJ1-3	CASSLGIYGNTIYF	TGTGCCAGCTCACTTGGGATATACGGAAACACCATATATTTT
few	TRBV11-3	NA	TRBJ2-7	CASSRILDEQYF	TGTGCCAGCAGCCGGATTCTAGACGAGCAGTACTTC
NA	TRBV10-2	NA	TRBJ2-3	CASLARLASTDTQYF	TGCGCCAGCTTGGCTCGGCTCGCAAGCACAGATACGCAGTATTTT
NA	TRBV5-1	TRBD2	TRBJ2-1	CASSLTSGTRREEQFF	TGCGCCAGCAGCCTAACGTCCGGGACTAGGAGGGAGGAGCAGTTCTTC